This TCR beta chain emerged from a study of T cells in Graves' hyperthyroidism and ophthalmopathy. The V end lost 7 bases, the J end lost 4 bases, and 13 bases lay between the germline ends. The CDR3 totals 14 residues. Overall study results and limits: Most thyroid clonotypes expanded above 0.001 were also detected in blood. The model anticipated ophthalmopathy a median about six months pre-onset.

Among the patients, aged 18 to 65, hyperthyroidism was newly diagnosed and had lasted under 2 months. At least ten counts were recorded for this clonotype. Its target is unknown. RNA transcripts provided the source from which TCR beta CDR3 regions were amplified. The primer set for the first-round RT-PCR of the TCR CDR3 was HTBI. In TCRdb, the multiplex PCR reads were re-called with MiXCR into one record per CDR3 protein. Among about 480,000 distinct CDR3 sequences listed, under 15% were seen once. V gene TRBV12-3 or TRBV12-4 combines with J gene TRBJ2-2; D is possibly TRBD2 (6 bases). The sequence derives from a woman aged 18-35 years with Graves' hyperthyroidism. The sequencing input was blood. The DNA for the CDR3 is TGTGCCAGCAACTACCTCGGGGGCACCGGGGAGCTGTTTTTT. This sequence encodes CASNYLGGTGELFF.